The T cell receptor (beta chain) described here comes from a study of blood T cell repertoires in COVID-19 (dated by TCRdb to about 2020). Regarding the research as a whole: Samples covering the acute and convalescent phases of COVID-19 were provided by collaborators in the United States, Italy and Spain. Sample metadata almost always included a de-identified subject ID, COVID-19 status, age in years and sex. The samples were drawn from two sources: the first 160 participants of the ongoing ImmuneRACE study, and over 1,000 subjects contributed by 6 global collaborators. Where HLA class I and class II types were available, the types were taken from metadata supplied by the sample provider, not from assay-based typing. Subjects who had been exposed to COVID-19, were actively infected with it, or had recovered from it provided the deeply sampled blood TCRbeta repertoires that made up the dataset. The material from the prospective study consisted of cDNA or gDNA derived from T cells, B-cell-depleted T cells, or PBMCs. A freely available public database, intended as a resource for researchers studying the immune response to SARS-CoV-2, is where the repertoires were released. The paper's findings and limits, for the study overall: The quantity of clinical and demographic metadata differed by source and by participant and was supplied without curation.

Whole blood was collected in K2EDTA tubes by collaborating institutions according to the institutions' own protocols. For TCRbeta analysis, collaborator samples were shipped as frozen whole blood, as isolated PBMCs, or as DNA extracted from either sample type. Turning to this clone: Its target antigen remains unknown. Within one base of it there is no much larger clone, and no base qualities were kept.

CDR1 and CDR2 are drawn from the germline V gene (reference sequence): SEHNR, FQNEAQ. The V and J ends are trimmed by 5 bases and 8 bases, leaving 18 bases between them. Including the terminal cysteine and phenylalanine, the CDR3 comprises 14 residues. The DNA shown is the 42-base CDR3, in frame from base 1. TCRbeta CDR3 regions were amplified from genomic DNA by means of the immunoSEQ Assay, a bias-controlled multiplex PCR. Concerning the study's data processing: The number of nucleated cells in each sample was estimated by amplification of reference gene primers within the assay. Sequence reads were collapsed and filtered to measure the absolute abundance of every unique TCRbeta CDR3 rearrangement. For each sample, productive Simpson clonality was calculated as the square root of Simpson's diversity index across productive rearrangements. TCRdb mirrors the immuneACCESS table, restricted to in-frame sequences. Some clones are absent from its copies; in checked studies, under half trace to an unresolved V gene, and the reason for the others is unknown. For V, J and clone size, that table is used; D and trimming come from the DNA. The sample table holds around 150,000 clones, of which about 88% were seen once. Of the sample, around 19% is held by the ten largest clones.

The material sequenced was peripheral blood. The rearrangement joined TRBV7-9 to TRBJ1-2; the D segment could be TRBD1, given 5 matching bases. The receptor's source is a woman of 80 years or more with acute or convalescent COVID-19. The DNA is as follows: TGTGCCAGCAGCCCCTACCTAAATGCAGGGGGCTACACCTTC. Its translation reads: CASSPYLNAGGYTF.